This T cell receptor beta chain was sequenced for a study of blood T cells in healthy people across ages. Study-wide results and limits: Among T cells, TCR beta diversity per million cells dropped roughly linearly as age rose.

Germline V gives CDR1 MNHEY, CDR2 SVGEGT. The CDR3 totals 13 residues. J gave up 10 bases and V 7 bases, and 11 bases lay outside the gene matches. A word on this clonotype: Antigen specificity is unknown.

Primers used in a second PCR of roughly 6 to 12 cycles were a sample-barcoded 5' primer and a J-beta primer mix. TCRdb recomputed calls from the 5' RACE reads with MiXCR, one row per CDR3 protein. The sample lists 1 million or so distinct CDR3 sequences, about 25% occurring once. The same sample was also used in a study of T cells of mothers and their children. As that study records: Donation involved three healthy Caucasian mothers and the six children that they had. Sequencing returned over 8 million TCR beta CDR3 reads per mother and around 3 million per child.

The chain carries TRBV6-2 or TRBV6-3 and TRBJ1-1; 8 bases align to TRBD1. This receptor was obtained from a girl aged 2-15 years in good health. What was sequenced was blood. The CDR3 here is CASTLRGQGRAFF. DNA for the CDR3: TGTGCCAGCACTCTTCGAGGACAGGGTAGAGCTTTCTTT.